This T cell receptor (beta chain) was obtained from a study of blood T cell repertoires in COVID-19. In the study overall: The origin of the acute and convalescent COVID-19 samples was the United States, Italy and Spain. PBMCs, B-cell-depleted T cells, or T cells were the source of the cDNA or gDNA that made up the material.

As processed by the authors: The authors estimated nucleated cell counts from reference gene primer amplification. The assay was immunoSEQ multiplex PCR, and TCRdb's table has in-frame clones only and misses some. That table supplies the V and J calls and clone size; D and trimming were determined from the DNA. This sample carries about 220,000 clones, approximately 85% of them seen once, and the ten largest clones take around 2.5%. The Seattle patients, enrolled during active infection, were followed longitudinally. Germline V gene sequence: CDR1 SGHNT, CDR2 YENEEA. Germline trimming cut 5 bases from V and 2 bases from J; bases unmatched to any gene: 5. This CDR3 is built from 14 residues.

The sequenced material came from peripheral blood. The chain is built from TRBV11-3 and TRBJ2-5; TRBD1 matches at 7 bases. The clonotype originates from a woman in her 70s with COVID-19, enrolled during active disease. In nucleotides, the CDR3 is TGTGCCAGCAGCATGGGACAGACTCAAGAGACCCAGTACTTC. This codes for CASSMGQTQETQYF.